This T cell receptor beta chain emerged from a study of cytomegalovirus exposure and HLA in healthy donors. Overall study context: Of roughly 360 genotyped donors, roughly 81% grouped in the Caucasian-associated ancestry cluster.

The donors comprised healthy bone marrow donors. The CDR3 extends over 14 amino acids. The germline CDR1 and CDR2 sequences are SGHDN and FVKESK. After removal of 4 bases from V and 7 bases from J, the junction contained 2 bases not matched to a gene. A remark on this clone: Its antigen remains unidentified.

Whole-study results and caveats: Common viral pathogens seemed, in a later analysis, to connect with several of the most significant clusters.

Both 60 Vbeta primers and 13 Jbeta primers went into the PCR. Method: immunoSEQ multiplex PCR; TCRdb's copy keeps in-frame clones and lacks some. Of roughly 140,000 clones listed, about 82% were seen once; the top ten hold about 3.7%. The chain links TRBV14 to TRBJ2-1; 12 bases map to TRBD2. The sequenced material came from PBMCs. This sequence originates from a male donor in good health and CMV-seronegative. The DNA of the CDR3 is TGTGCCAGCAGCCCACTAGCGGGAGGAAATGAGCAGTTCTTC. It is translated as CASSPLAGGNEQFF.